This entry features one T cell receptor (beta chain) sequence. Its antigen is not known. This sample includes further DNA sequences coding for the same CDR3. The ends lost 4 bases at V and 2 bases at J; junction bases unmatched: 2. The CDR3 runs 14 residues. The germline CDR1 and CDR2 sequences are SEHNR and FQNEAQ (reference sequence). The sample is drawn from a study of cytomegalovirus exposure and HLA in healthy donors. In the study overall: HLA-typed donors were the source of around 87 million unique TCRs, which an early data release held. The study, taken as a whole, reports: The authors reported that TCR beta sequences could predict HLA-A and HLA-B alleles. These predictions were accurate for most subjects in the first cohort.

Both 60 Vbeta primers and 13 Jbeta primers went into the PCR. Per the original methods: Roughly 76 million unique TCR beta chains, roughly 11 million of them shared, were counted by a later analysis. The method was immunoSEQ multiplex PCR; TCRdb's version includes in-frame clones alone and lacks a portion of them. V and J calls and clone size are copied from that table; D and trimming were computed from the DNA. The data hold roughly 80,000 clones, with approximately 62% observed a single time. The chain joins TRBV7-9 to TRBJ1-1, with 9 bases lining up with TRBD1. Source material: PBMCs. The origin of this receptor is a male donor in good health and CMV-seropositive. The CDR3 spells CASSSGQGNTEAFF. DNA for the CDR3: TGTGCCAGCAGCTCGGGACAGGGAAACACTGAAGCTTTCTTT.